The subject of this entry is one TCR beta chain. Its antigen remains unidentified. This specimen belongs to a study of human T cells and chemical hapten exposure. Time point noted: patch test 3, about 24 weeks after DPC sensitization. Treatment in this sample: therapeutic diphenylcyclopropenone sensitization with weekly scalp DPC. The study used a library that attached unique molecular identifiers to individual cDNA molecules. From the RACE reads, TCRdb called clonotypes with MiXCR, one entry per CDR3 protein. Found here are about 90,000 distinct CDR3 sequences, roughly 10% of them singletons; the top ten hold around 1.1%. The CDR3 consists of 14 residues. Trimming took off 1 base at V and 6 bases at J, with 14 bases between the two ends. Germline V gene lookup returns CDR1 SGHRS and CDR2 YFSETQ. Whole-study findings and limits: Once DPC sensitization occurred, TCRs above 1 in 1000 frequency showed no change. A positive correlation with patch test score was shown by PT1 expanded TCR counts.

The chain joins TRBV5-1 to TRBJ2-7; D ambiguous. The sequences come from whole blood, collected in connection with sensitization to the hapten diphenylcyclopropenone (DPC). The clonotype comes from a woman aged 30 to 39 with alopecia areata. Some clones in this sample may be carry-over from other donors' samples. CDR3 nucleotides: TGCGCCAGCAGCTTGAGTAGTCAGACTCTCGAGCAGTACTTC. Translated, it gives CASSLSSQTLEQYF.